This T cell receptor (beta chain) was recovered during a study of T cell responses to AZD1222 COVID-19 vaccine. General study findings and limits: When two AZD1222 doses had been given, Spike-specific TCR breadth and depth rose. As reported, nearly half of all spike-specific TCRs target variant regions that are unmutated.

Concerning this clone: Antigen specificity is unknown.

Germline V CDR1 and CDR2: LNHDA, SQIVND (reference sequence). The CDR3 length is 15 residues. The V segment lost 10 bases and the J segment 0 bases; nucleotides outside the gene matches: 6. Sequencing was performed with immunoSEQ multiplex PCR; in TCRdb, only in-frame clones are kept and a portion is missing. The data hold approximately 150,000 clones, with 85% to 95% observed a single time. The sequencing used peripheral blood, collected on day 0 of AZD1222 vaccination. The TCR was taken from an adult in good health. The rearrangement uses TRBV19 and TRBJ1-4; TRBD1 matches 9 bases. The chain's CDR3 is CATGTGKATNEKLFF. For the CDR3, the DNA is TGTGCCACCGGGACAGGGAAGGCAACTAATGAAAAACTGTTTTTT.